The table lists the clone carrying this TCR beta chain with a few counts. Its antigen is as yet unknown. At collection, donors were nominally healthy, but unrecorded immune exposures were probable. Amplification used 60 Vbeta primers and 13 Jbeta primers. Assay used: immunoSEQ multiplex PCR; TCRdb lists only in-frame clones, some missing. The top ten clones hold 1% to 1.5% of a sample with 150,000 to 200,000 clones, 9.5% of them seen once. This sample was taken from a study of cytomegalovirus exposure and HLA in healthy donors. With 0 bases removed from V and 2 bases from J, the gap between germline ends came to 9 bases. This CDR3 is 15 amino acids long. Germline CDR1 SEHNR, CDR2 FQNEAQ (reference sequence). Findings and caveats of the study: In vitro assays verified that three CMV-associated chains recognized CMV antigens specifically. Later findings reportedly placed an Asian-associated ancestry cluster below the approximately 630-donor mean for N-insertions.

The rearrangement joins TRBV7-9 to TRBJ2-3; TRBD1 might be the D (5 bases). Sequencing used PBMCs. The clonotype was recovered from a woman aged 25-40 years in good health and CMV-seropositive. CDR3 in DNA: TGTGCCAGCAGCTTAGCAGGGGCTATCACAGATACGCAGTATTTT. Encoded protein: CASSLAGAITDTQYF.